These 15 T cell receptor beta chains share one sample of origin, sequenced in a study of metastatic and nonmetastatic thyroid tumors. TCRdb re-called clones from the PCR reads using MiXCR. The sample includes around 4,700 clones, roughly 21% seen only once; the top ten take 9.5% to 13%. All patients were untreated before thyroid surgery. The sequencing sample was made of tumor tissue. These TCRs come from a male donor with papillary thyroid cancer or a benign thyroid nodule (not recorded which). Some clones in this sample may be carry-over from other donors' samples.

The gene calls are TRBV15 and TRBJ2-5; D unresolved. Trimming pared 1 base from V and 4 bases from J, leaving 25 bases between. The V gene's germline CDR1 is LNHNV and CDR2 YYDKDF (reference sequence). The CDR3 has 19 amino acids. The CDR3 DNA reads as TGTGCCACCAGCAGAGGCGTAGGTTCGGGTCCAACGGCTGTAGAGACCCAGTACTTC. Its translation is CATSRGVGSGPTAVETQYF.

In its sample, this clone ranks as medium-sized (0.01 to 0.1%). The V gene is TRBV11-2, the J gene TRBJ2-2; no firm D call. CDR3 length: 13 amino acids. Germline V gives CDR1 SGHAT, CDR2 FQNNGV. Trimming took off 0 bases at V and 6 bases at J, with 5 bases between the two ends. CDR3 sequence: CASSLESSGELFF. The CDR3, as DNA: TGTGCCAGCAGCTTAGAATCTTCCGGGGAGCTGTTTTTT.

By frequency in the sample, this clone is medium-sized. Distinct nucleotide sequences in the sample also encode this CDR3. This chain uses TRBV9 with TRBJ2-1; D is perhaps TRBD2 (6 bases). The CDR3 contains 14 residues. The germline CDR1 and CDR2 sequences are SGDLS and YYNGEE. Trimming removed 0 bases from V and 5 bases from J, with 9 bases in between. CDR3 region: CASSVGRLDNEQFF. Here the CDR3 DNA reads TGTGCCAGCAGCGTAGGAAGACTAGACAATGAGCAGTTCTTC. The variable domain in full, completed from reference TRBV9 and TRBJ2-1, reads DSGVTQTPKHLITATGQRVTLRCSPRSGDLSVYWYQQSLDQGLQFLIQYYNGEERAKGNILERFSAQQFPDLHSELNLSSLELGDSALYFCASSVGRLDNEQFFGPGTRLTVL.

This clone is large within its sample. The chain is built from TRBV6-1 and TRBJ2-7; tentatively, D is TRBD1 (6 bases). The CDR3 loop spans 16 amino acids. V lost 1 base, J lost 2 bases, and 15 bases lay in between. CDR1 and CDR2 from the germline V gene are MNHNS and SASEGT. The CDR3: CASSEDERTATYEQYF. The CDR3 bases are TGTGCCAGCAGTGAAGATGAAAGGACAGCCACCTACGAGCAGTACTTC.

There are many counts of this clone. This sequence joins TRBV29-1 and TRBJ2-4; perhaps TRBD1 as D (5 bases). CDR3 length equals 12 residues. Germline CDR1 reads SQVTM; CDR2 reads ANQGSEA. V lost 5 bases to trimming and J lost 6 bases, with 11 bases between them. The CDR3 spells CSVIGALNIQYF. The DNA of the CDR3 is TGCAGCGTTATAGGGGCCCTAAACATTCAGTACTTC.

The chain joins TRBV6-6 to TRBJ2-7, with TRBD1 matching 9 bases. The germline V gene encodes CDR1 MNHNY and CDR2 SVGAGI (reference sequence). J was trimmed by 11 bases and V by 6 bases; bases with no gene match: 5. The CDR3 covers 11 residues. CDR3 sequence: CASSYRGQEYF. CDR3 DNA: TGTGCCAGCAGCTACAGGGGGCAGGAGTACTTC.

This clone is labeled medium-sized. The chain combines TRBV11-2 with TRBJ1-1; D remains unclear. Germline V lookup: CDR1 SGHAT, CDR2 FQNNGV. CDR3 size: 15 residues. Trimming took 5 bases from V and 4 from J, leaving 17 bases between them. The CDR3 sequence is CASSAPRTSGTEAFF. The CDR3 bases are TGTGCCAGCAGCGCACCCAGGACCTCGGGCACTGAAGCTTTCTTT.

The sample holds a few counts of this clone. This chain uses TRBV28 with TRBJ2-1; the D call may be TRBD1 or TRBD2 (5 bases each). The CDR3 consists of 15 residues. Trimming left V 4 bases short and J 3 bases short, with 13 bases between. Germline V lookup: CDR1 MDHEN, CDR2 SYDVKM. DNA for the CDR3: TGTGCCAGCAGTTCCTCAGGGACCTACTACAATGAGCAGTTCTTC. Protein product: CASSSSGTYYNEQFF.

This clone came up a few times. The V call is TRBV19, the J call TRBJ2-1; D not resolved. The CDR3 contains 12 residues. V lost 5 bases, J lost 5 bases, and 7 bases lay in between. Germline CDR1 is LNHDA and CDR2 is SQIVND (reference sequence). CDR3 bases: TGTGCCAGTAGTCCCCTGGACAATGAGCAGTTCTTC. It yields the protein CASSPLDNEQFF.

This clone has more than one count but fewer than ten. V and J are TRBV28 and TRBJ2-7; 9 nucleotides agree with TRBD2. The CDR3 extends over 15 amino acids. V lost 3 bases, J lost 2 bases, and 5 bases stayed unmatched. CDR1 MDHEN and CDR2 SYDVKM come from the germline V gene. CDR3 sequence (DNA): TGTGCCAGCAGTTTTCGGGCTAGCGGGGCCTACGAGCAGTACTTC. It specifies CASSFRASGAYEQYF.

In its sample, this clone is medium-sized. The chain recombines TRBV20-1 with TRBJ2-3, with 7 nucleotides matching TRBD2. CDR1 and CDR2 (germline): DFQATT, SNEGSKA (reference sequence). Germline trimming cut 3 bases from V and 4 bases from J; bases unmatched to any gene: 10. CDR3 size: 15 residues. CDR3: CSARSVAGRADTQYF. CDR3 bases: TGCAGTGCTAGGTCGGTAGCGGGCAGGGCAGATACGCAGTATTTT.

By proportion, this clone is large (0.1 to 1%). The V call is TRBV28, the J call TRBJ2-1; TRBD2 matches 9 bases. CDR1 and CDR2 (germline): MDHEN, SYDVKM. The CDR3 is made up of 15 amino acids. After removal of 3 bases from V and 4 bases from J, the junction contained 4 bases not matched to a gene. For the CDR3, the DNA is TGTGCCAGCAGTTTGGGCGGGAGGGTGTACAATGAGCAGTTCTTC. The encoded protein is CASSLGGRVYNEQFF.

This chain links TRBV11-2 with TRBJ2-7, with 12 nucleotides matching TRBD2. This CDR3 has 17 amino acids. Germline assignment: CDR1 SGHAT and CDR2 FQNNGV. V lost 2 bases, J lost 4 bases, and 9 bases stayed unmatched. CDR3 sequence reads: CASSLRLAGVEVYEQYF. DNA of the CDR3: TGTGCCAGCAGCTTAAGACTAGCGGGAGTTGAGGTGTACGAGCAGTACTTC. The full variable domain, completed using reference TRBV11-2 and TRBJ2-7, is EAGVAQSPRYKIIEKRQSVAFWCNPISGHATLYWYQQILGQGPKLLIQFQNNGVVDDSQLPKDRFSAERLKGVDSTLKIQPAKLEDSAVYLCASSLRLAGVEVYEQYFGPGTRLTVT.

By share of the sample, this clone is large. The rearrangement joins TRBV6-1 to TRBJ2-7; 9 positions agree with TRBD2. Germline V gives CDR1 MNHNS, CDR2 SASEGT. The CDR3 spans 14 residues. V lost 4 bases to trimming and J lost 0 bases; unmatched junction nucleotides: 1. The CDR3 DNA sequence: TGTGCCAGCAGTGGAGCGGGAGGCTCCTACGAGCAGTACTTC. Protein: CASSGAGGSYEQYF.

The genes are TRBV28 and TRBJ1-1; D is perhaps TRBD1 (5 bases). Germline V lookup: CDR1 MDHEN, CDR2 SYDVKM. The CDR3 loop spans 14 amino acids. V was clipped by 6 bases and J by 8 bases, with 19 bases between them. In DNA form, the CDR3 reads TGTGCCAGCAGGTCAGGGCTTGCGGGGCTCGAAGCTTTCTTT. Translated, it gives CASRSGLAGLEAFF.